The T cell receptor beta chain under discussion was sequenced for a study of cytomegalovirus exposure and HLA in healthy donors (dated by TCRdb to the late 2010s). For the study in its entirety: In an earlier analysis of 587 of the donors, 276 Gb of sequence data and some 100 million unique TCR beta sequences from about 179 million T cells were reported. About 300 gigabases of sequencing data and around 90 million unique TCR sequences made up an early release that covered under 750 HLA-typed donors. Among the roughly 400 genotyped donors, approximately 81% belonged to the genetic ancestry cluster associated with self-reported Caucasian donors. The study was designed to test whether signatures of past pathogen exposure could be identified by cataloging public T cell receptors. The study profiled the T cell repertoires of under 850 subjects by immunosequencing and related them to cytomegalovirus serostatus. Along with the roughly 670-subject first cohort, a separate validation cohort of over a hundred different subjects was used. To predict cytomegalovirus infection status, the study brought together high-throughput TCR immunosequencing, statistical association of individual TCRs with disease status, and machine learning. A later analysis re-analyzed previously published TCR beta repertoires from 600 to 850 donors and added high-resolution HLA genotyping to study TCR occurrence patterns. The later analysis used no new phenotypic data to find candidate immune exposures, relying instead on TCR beta sequences and their occurrence across donors. An earlier analysis of nearly 600 of the donors applied high-throughput TCR beta sequencing to assess whether each TCR beta V gene segment acted as functional or pseudogenic. Donor age, sex, ethnicity and CMV serostatus were collected together with the repertoire data. Genome-wide SNP genotypes for about 65% of the 666 donors were used in a later genetic analysis, which treated that subset as a discovery cohort. All discovery cohort repertoires had been generated on a single sequencing platform. HLA typing covered class I and class II loci at four-digit resolution. The number of donors typed differed by locus, with 629-630 for A, B, C, DRB1 and DQB1, around 500 for DQA1, about 610 for DPA1, and under 490 for DPB1. A handful of DR-DQ haplotypes were handled as single units for association and clustering because linkage in the cohort was strong. Among under 450 genotyped donors of the cohort, an average of approximately 250,000 unique TCR beta nucleotide sequences were sequenced per donor, about a sixth of them non-productive.

The library was prepared using the immunoSEQ multiplex PCR assay. A mixture of 60 forward primers for TCR Vbeta segments and 13 reverse primers for TCR Jbeta segments was used in the multiplex PCR. Amplification of the CDR3 region of rearranged TCR beta genes was performed with a multiplex PCR assay on genomic DNA. The amplified TCR beta libraries were sequenced on the Illumina HiSeq System as 87-base-pair reads. Per the original workflow: A later analysis counted tens of millions of unique TCR beta chains across the 666 repertoires, and about 10 million of these chains were shared by at least two donors. A nearest-neighbor algorithm error-corrected the raw reads and collapsed the reads into unique sequences, merging closely related sequences to remove PCR and sequencing errors. V, D and J gene segments were assigned by aligning CDR3 sequences to IMGT reference sequences. For a sequence to be retained, a match of at least six nucleotides to both a V gene segment and a J gene segment was required. A rearrangement counted as productive if the CDR3 had no stop codons and remained in frame with V and J, and every other rearrangement counted as non-productive. CDR3 was defined by IMGT convention, running from the second conserved V-encoded cysteine to the conserved J-encoded phenylalanine. The earlier analysis of 550 to 650 of the donors excluded any sequence lacking an unambiguous match to a single V gene segment. An earlier analysis of a few hundred of the donors called V segments functional above 56.7% productive rearrangements and segregating when the between-donor standard deviation exceeded 5%. To diagnose cytomegalovirus status from the catalog of TCR beta chain sequences, a statistical classification framework was built. In a later analysis, V and J genes were assigned by comparing TCR nucleotide sequences against IMGT/GENE-DB human TR gene sequences. Using the TCRdist pipeline, a later analysis assigned CDR3 sequences along with most-parsimonious VDJ recombination scenarios. A later analysis defined each TCR beta chain by its CDR3 amino acid sequence plus V-gene family, and excluded reads lacking a unique V-gene family. To address suspected cross-contamination and a sequencing artifact, a later analysis removed 592 highly shared, low-generation-probability nucleotide sequences. For each public chain, a later analysis derived a clonal expansion index from normalized ranks of inferred template counts within each repertoire. Generation probabilities in a later analysis came from a VDJ recombination model fitted to out-of-frame rearrangements, and those results were checked against IGoR. Hypergeometric tests were used in a later analysis to score TCR-TCR, TCR-HLA and TCR-CMV co-occurrence, with a repertoire-size bias correction applied to the TCR pairs. False discovery rates were estimated in a later analysis by permuting HLA or CMV assignments 20 times. In a later analysis, co-occurring TCRs were grouped with DBSCAN, and TCRdist sequence similarity was added when clustering was performed within HLA-allele-positive subsets. For co-occurrence clustering, repertoires with fewer than 30,000 or more than 120,000 public chains were excluded, along with several repertoires with anomalous nucleotide sharing. In TCRdb, the immuneACCESS table is reduced to in-frame sequences with V and J assigned. These tables do not hold every clone; where another copy was compared, an unresolved V gene accounts for under half, and the others remain unexplained. The V and J calls and the clone size are those of that table, but D and trimming were determined from the DNA. A total of roughly 150,000 clones appear in this sample, just over 75% of them only once. In total, the top ten clones hold about 1% of the sample.

Inclusive of the bounding cysteine and phenylalanine, the CDR3 is 14 residues long. Left in the record is the CDR3 DNA by itself, 42 bases read in frame from the first base. Based on the germline V gene (reference sequence), the CDR1 and CDR2 sequences are SEHNR and FQNEAQ. V is cut by 4 bases and J by 8 bases, and the space between the germline ends is 17 bases. For this clone: It has no known antigen specificity. No base quality information exists; no much larger clone differs at one position.

The cohort consisted of approximately 690 healthy bone marrow donors. Cohort members were all nominally healthy when sampled, although unrecorded immune exposures were likely present. The donor was CMV seronegative and was included in the group of over 300 seronegative cohort members. A peripheral blood sample was collected from each donor, and TCR beta sequencing was performed on peripheral blood mononuclear cells. The Qiagen DNeasy Blood Extraction Kit was used to extract genomic DNA from the blood cell samples. Overall study results and their limits: In this cohort, only TCR beta chains were sequenced, and detectable features were limited by the absence of alpha or paired-chain data. In a later analysis, the rate of TCR association differed among HLA loci, with DRB1 alleles having the most associated TCRs and HLA-C alleles having the fewest. In the study, approximately 160 TCR beta chains were listed as associated with cytomegalovirus. When HLA alleles, especially DR and DQ, strongly co-occurred, attributing TCR associations to individual alleles was difficult. Because HLA typing was unavailable for some donors at each locus, only the typed subset was used in association tests. In vitro tests confirmed that a few of the cytomegalovirus-associated TCR beta chains recognize cytomegalovirus antigens. In a later analysis, 16,951 TCR beta sequences were associated with specific HLA alleles at a false discovery rate of 0.05. In both the original and validation cohorts, the classifier was reported to diagnose cytomegalovirus status with high specificity and sensitivity. In an earlier analysis of about 550 of the donors, most TCR beta V segments were observed in productive rearrangements about 87% or about 30% of the time, broadly matching IMGT annotations. According to a later genetic analysis, donors in an Asian-associated ancestry cluster had fewer N-insertions in productive TCRs than the roughly 660-donor mean. Immune exposure information for the cohort was limited to CMV serostatus. An association between a missense DCLRE1C variant and V-gene and J-gene trimming of TCR beta chains was found in a later genetic analysis and replicated in an independent cohort. Presence/absence analyses assumed roughly uniform sequencing depth across donors, an assumption that may not hold. Because the 87-base-pair reads could not distinguish some IMGT-functional V segments, including TRBV6-2 and TRBV6-3, those segments were excluded. Linkage disequilibrium might explain the correlated functional status among segregating V segments, but an unknown experimental factor could not be excluded. According to a later analysis, parvovirus B19, influenza, CMV and Epstein-Barr virus appeared linked to several top co-occurrence clusters. Most TCR sequences were seen in very few donors, while some public TCRs were found in many individuals. A cluster of highly shared sequence variants was judged likely to be a technical artifact of the sequencing pipeline. A further reported finding was that TCR beta sequences accurately predicted the HLA-A and HLA-B alleles for most subjects in the first cohort. Compared with equally common non-associated chains, HLA-associated TCR beta chains in a later analysis were more clonally expanded and had lower generation probabilities. A later analysis found that most CMV-associated TCR beta chains appeared HLA-restricted, with HLA associations seemingly driven largely by CMV exposure. The authors suggested that the approach could potentially be extended to other disease states and immunological phenotypes. The earlier analysis of around 600 of the donors excluded 15 to 20 rarely observed V segments, including chromosome 9 orphons, because counts were too low.

The TCR was taken from a woman in her thirties or forties in good health and CMV-seronegative. The sequenced sample consisted of PBMCs. The chain is assembled from TRBV7-9 and TRBJ1-2; a weak D assignment points to TRBD1 (6 bases agree). The CDR3 reads CASSWAGTSGGYTF. The DNA sequence is as follows: TGTGCCAGCAGCTGGGCCGGGACATCGGGCGGCTACACCTTC. Full variable domain (CDR3 extended with the reference TRBV7-9 and TRBJ1-2 proteins): DTGVSQNPRHKITKRGQNVTFRCDPISEHNRLYWYRQTLGQGPEFLTYFQNEAQLEKSRLLSDRFSAERPKGSFSTLEIQRTEQGDSAMYLCASSWAGTSGGYTFGSGTRLTVV.